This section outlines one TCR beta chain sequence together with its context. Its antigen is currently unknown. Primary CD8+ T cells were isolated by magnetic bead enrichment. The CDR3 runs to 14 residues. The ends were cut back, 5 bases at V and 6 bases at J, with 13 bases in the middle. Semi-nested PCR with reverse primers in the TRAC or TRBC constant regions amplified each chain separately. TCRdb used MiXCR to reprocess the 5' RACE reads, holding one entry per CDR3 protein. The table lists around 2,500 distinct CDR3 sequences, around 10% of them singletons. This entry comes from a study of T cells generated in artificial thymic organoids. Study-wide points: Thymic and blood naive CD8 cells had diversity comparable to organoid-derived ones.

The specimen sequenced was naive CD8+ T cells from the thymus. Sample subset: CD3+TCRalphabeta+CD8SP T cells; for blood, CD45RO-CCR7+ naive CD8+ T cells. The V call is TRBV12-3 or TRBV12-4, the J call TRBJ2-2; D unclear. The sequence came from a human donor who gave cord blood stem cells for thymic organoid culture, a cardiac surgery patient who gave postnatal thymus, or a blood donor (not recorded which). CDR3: CASSPTMTAGELFF. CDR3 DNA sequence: TGTGCCAGCAGTCCCACGATGACGGCCGGGGAGCTGTTTTTT.